The 10 T cell receptor beta chains below all came from one sample that was sequenced in a study of T cell clonality in common variable immunodeficiency. Broader study findings: Fewer deletions and N-nucleotide insertions were reportedly seen in common variable immunodeficiency TCR beta sequences.

These receptors lack a known antigen. Produced via immunoSEQ multiplex PCR; TCRdb's table is partial and in-frame only. The data show fewer than 9,500 clones, with none appearing a single time. The sequenced material came from peripheral blood mononuclear cells. These receptors came from a human donor with common variable immunodeficiency.

Regarding this clone: Read data end 3 residues before the CDR3 end; the end is taken from the germline J gene. The V call is TRBV19, the J call TRBJ2-7; no reliable D call. The germline V gene has CDR1 LNHDA and CDR2 SQIVND (reference sequence). CDR3 length: 14 residues. V lost 3 bases and J 0 bases, leaving 9 bases between the germline ends. CDR3 region: CASSIDPGSYEQYF. The CDR3 bases that were read are TGTGCCAGTAGTATTGATCCGGGCTCCTACGAG.

This clone was seen many times. The CDR3 end falls 3 residues outside the read, so it is completed with the germline J gene. The rearrangement links TRBV10-3 to TRBJ1-5; D gene ambiguous. Trimming cost V 4 bases and J 8 bases, with 12 bases left between them. This CDR3 comprises 13 residues. CDR1 is ENHRY, CDR2 SYGVKD, per germline. The sequenced part of the CDR3 DNA is TGTGCCATCAGTGTAACGGGTGGAGAGCCC. Residues: CAISVTGGEP. The complete CDR3 reads CAISVTGGEPQHF.

This clone rates as medium-sized. The read gets to within 3 residues of the CDR3 end, and the germline J gene fills in the rest. The V gene is TRBV13, the J gene TRBJ1-2, with 9 nucleotides matching TRBD1. From germline, CDR1 is PRHDT and CDR2 FYEKMQ (reference sequence). CDR3 length equals 15 residues. Trimming removed 3 bases from V and 2 bases from J; junction bases left unmatched: 4. The CDR3 is CASSLEDRGNYGYTF. The sequenced part of the CDR3 DNA is TGTGCCAGCAGCTTGGAGGACAGGGGAAACTATGGC.

This clone was seen ten or more times. The DNA ends 3 residues before the CDR3 does, and the rest of the CDR3 is filled in from the germline J gene. V and J are TRBV20-1 and TRBJ2-7; D is undetermined. CDR3 length equals 13 residues. The V and J ends lost 0 bases and 3 bases respectively, with 9 bases between them. Germline CDR1 DFQATT, CDR2 SNEGSKA (reference sequence). Partial CDR3 DNA: TGCAGTGCTAGAGACTACCACCACTACGAG. Its translation is CSARDYHHYE. The whole CDR3 is CSARDYHHYEQYF.

This clone was detected a few times. CDR3 residues: CASSERREGGEQFF. CDR3 DNA, as far as it was read: TGTGCCAGCAGTGAGCGGCGGGAGGGTGGTGAG. The genes are TRBV2 and TRBJ2-1; TRBD2 matches at 9 bases. Sequencing ends 3 residues short of the CDR3 end; the germline J gene provides the rest. Losses at the gene ends were 3 bases for V and 9 bases for J; bases not matched to a gene: 6. The CDR3 contains 14 residues. Looked up from germline, CDR1 is SNHLY and CDR2 is FYNNEI. Full variable domain (remainder filled in from reference TRBV2 and TRBJ2-1): EPEVTQTPSHQVTQMGQEVILRCVPISNHLYFYWYRQILGQKVEFLVSFYNNEISEKSEIFDDQFSVERPDGSNFTLKIRSTKLEDSAMYFCASSERREGGEQFFGPGTRLTVL.

On this clone: The read finishes 3 residues shy of the CDR3 end, and the germline J gene is used to complete it. V is TRBV30 and J is TRBJ2-7; a possible D gene is TRBD2 (6 bases). V dropped 4 bases and J dropped 6 bases, with 16 bases sitting between them. In germline, CDR1 is GTSNPN, CDR2 SVGIG (reference sequence). The CDR3 has 13 residues. CDR3 DNA, as far as it was read: TGTGCCTGGACCGGATTCGTGGAGGGCGAG. Translation gives CAWTGFVEGE. The CDR3 in full is CAWTGFVEGEQYF. The full variable domain, with the rest looked up from reference TRBV30 and TRBJ2-7, is SQTIHQWPATLVQPVGSPLSLECTVEGTSNPNLYWYRQAAGRGLQLLFYSVGIGQISSEVPQNLSASRPQDRQFILSSKKLLLSDSGFYLCAWTGFVEGEQYFGPGTRLTVT.

In its sample, this clone was seen a few times. The CDR3 end lies 3 residues beyond the end of the read and is filled in from the germline J gene. J is TRBJ1-2 and V is TRBV25-1; 7 bases line up with TRBD1. CDR1 is MGHDK, CDR2 SYGVNS, per germline. J lost 0 bases, V lost 3 bases, and 4 bases had no gene match. The CDR3 length is 15 residues. CDR3 DNA, as far as it was read: TGTGCCAGCAGTGAGGGACAGTTTGCTAACTATGGC. Its translation is CASSEGQFANYG. The whole CDR3 region reads CASSEGQFANYGYTF.

This clone was found many times. The CDR3 end falls 3 residues outside the read, so it is completed with the germline J gene. V is TRBV3-1 (or the pseudogene TRBV3-2) and J is TRBJ1-4, with D perhaps TRBD1 (6 bases). Germline CDR1 and CDR2: LGHDT and YNNKEL (reference sequence). V was clipped by 5 bases and J by 7 bases, with 17 bases between them. The CDR3 totals 15 residues. CDR3 residues: CASSALGGLGEKLFF. The CDR3 bases that were read are TGTGCCAGCAGCGCCTTGGGGGGGCTTGGTGAAAAA.

In its sample, this clone is medium-sized. CDR3 sequence: CSARDFDYPGLAAHNEQFF. CDR3 DNA, as far as it was read: TGCAGTGCTAGAGACTTTGACTATCCGGGACTAGCGGCTCACAATGAG. The chain recombines TRBV20-1 with TRBJ2-1; 11 nucleotides align to TRBD2. Coverage ceases 3 residues before the CDR3 finishes, and the germline J gene fills in the end. The V gene end was trimmed by 0 bases and the J gene end by 5 bases; junction bases not matched to a gene: 15. CDR3 size: 19 residues. The germline gives CDR1 DFQATT, CDR2 SNEGSKA (reference sequence).

For this clone: The read gets to within 3 residues of the CDR3 end, and the germline J gene fills in the rest. This chain uses TRBV19 with TRBJ2-1; 12 positions agree with TRBD2. The CDR3 spans 15 residues. V lost 3 bases and J lost 8; bases outside the gene matches: 5. The germline V gene has CDR1 LNHDA and CDR2 SQIVND (reference sequence). The covered CDR3 bases are TGTGCCAGTAGTATTTCGGCTAGCGGGAGGGATGAG. This codes for CASSISASGRDE. The full CDR3 protein is CASSISASGRDEQFF.